Listed below are T cell receptor beta chains from one sample, sequenced in a study of shared clonotypes between healthy human individuals. TCRdb's copy holds only in-frame clones and misses some; the assay was immunoSEQ multiplex PCR. This sample has 1.5 million to 2.5 million clones, with approximately 95% found just once. The sequencing sample was made of naive CD8+ T cells sorted from blood. The receptors were gathered from a young man in good health. CDR3s include the opening cysteine and the closing phenylalanine or tryptophan. The order of the fields is V gene, clone size, CDR3 protein. Part of the rows lack a size; the others show once, few, many or a class for expanded clones.

v_gene: TRBV13; abundance: .; CDR3aa: CASSAPGQRYEKLFF
v_gene: TRBV2; abundance: .; CDR3aa: CASSEAPLAFF
v_gene: TRBV6-5; abundance: once; CDR3aa: CASSYPGHRDYGYTF
v_gene: TRBV10-3; abundance: .; CDR3aa: CATQGGSTYEQYF
v_gene: TRBV27; abundance: .; CDR3aa: CASSTYSNQPQHF
v_gene: TRBV7-8; abundance: .; CDR3aa: CASSLADLSTEAFF
v_gene: TRBV28; abundance: .; CDR3aa: CASSQTSDIQYF
v_gene: TRBV6-6; abundance: .; CDR3aa: CASSYEGSLGYTF
v_gene: TRBV7-6; abundance: .; CDR3aa: CASSPANDRESYNEQFF
v_gene: TRBV5-8; abundance: .; CDR3aa: CASSPDRVYSPLHF
v_gene: TRBV15; abundance: .; CDR3aa: CATSRGLAADEQFF
v_gene: TRBV9; abundance: .; CDR3aa: CASSPGDFPYEQYF
v_gene: TRBV9; abundance: few; CDR3aa: CASSVEGMNTEAFF
v_gene: TRBV5-4; abundance: once; CDR3aa: CASRTGTGGDSEAFF